This T cell receptor beta chain originates from a study of T cells in women clearing cervical HPV infection. Repertoires were generated with immunoSEQ multiplex PCR, while TCRdb's copy carries only in-frame clones and drops some. The table gives 20,000 or so clones; the top ten clones make up more than 10% of it. The germline CDR1 and CDR2 sequences are SGHAT and FQNNGV. This CDR3 is 14 amino acids long. The V segment lost 1 base and the J segment 4 bases; nucleotides outside the gene matches: 3. Each participant carried one incident cervical HPV16 infection only. Concerning this clone itself: The read gets to within 3 residues of the CDR3 end, and the germline J gene fills in the rest.

The sequence came from a woman between 18 and 70 years old with a cervical HPV16 infection that either progressed to CIN3+ or cleared (not recorded which). The rearrangement joins TRBV11-2 to TRBJ1-2; TRBD1 aligns across 7 bases. The sequenced material came from blood buffy coat. The covered CDR3 bases are TGTGCCAGCAGCTTAGCGGGACAGTCCTATGGC. Translated: CASSLAGQSYG. The entire CDR3 sequence reads CASSLAGQSYGYTF.